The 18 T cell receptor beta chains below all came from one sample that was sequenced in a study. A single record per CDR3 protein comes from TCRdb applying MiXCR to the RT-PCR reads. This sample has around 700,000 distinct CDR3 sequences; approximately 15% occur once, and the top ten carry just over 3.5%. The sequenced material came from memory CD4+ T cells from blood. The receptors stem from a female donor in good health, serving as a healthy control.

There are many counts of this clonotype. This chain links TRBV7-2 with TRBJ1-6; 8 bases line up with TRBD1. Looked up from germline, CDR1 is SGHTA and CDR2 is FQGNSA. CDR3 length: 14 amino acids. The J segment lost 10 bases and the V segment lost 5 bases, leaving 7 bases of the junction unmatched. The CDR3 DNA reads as TGTGCCAGCAGCCCAGGGGGCGGCGGGTCACCCCTCCACTTT. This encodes CASSPGGGGSPLHF.

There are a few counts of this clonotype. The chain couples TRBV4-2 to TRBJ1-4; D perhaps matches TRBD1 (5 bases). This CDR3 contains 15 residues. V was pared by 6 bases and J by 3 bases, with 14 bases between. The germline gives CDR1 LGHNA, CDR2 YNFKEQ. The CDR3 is CASSRNPRANEKLFF. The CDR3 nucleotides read TGTGCCAGCAGTAGAAATCCCAGGGCTAATGAAAAACTGTTTTTT.

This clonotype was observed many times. The CDR3 region is CSARDGYEQYF. In DNA, the CDR3 is TGCAGCGCCCGGGACGGCTACGAGCAGTACTTC. The chain employs TRBV29-1 and TRBJ2-7; D tentatively fits TRBD1 or TRBD2 (5 bases each). From germline, CDR1 is SQVTM and CDR2 ANQGSEA. The ends were cut back, 7 bases at V and 3 bases at J, with 10 bases in the middle. The CDR3 is made up of 11 amino acids.

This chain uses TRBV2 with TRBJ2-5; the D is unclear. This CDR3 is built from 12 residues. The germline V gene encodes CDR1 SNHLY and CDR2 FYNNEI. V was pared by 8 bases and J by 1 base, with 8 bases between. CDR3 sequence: CASYGSQETQYF. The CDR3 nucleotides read TGTGCCAGCTATGGCAGCCAAGAGACCCAGTACTTC. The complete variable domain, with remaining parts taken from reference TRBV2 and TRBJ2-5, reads EPEVTQTPSHQVTQMGQEVILRCVPISNHLYFYWYRQILGQKVEFLVSFYNNEISEKSEIFDDQFSVERPDGSNFTLKIRSTKLEDSAMYFCASYGSQETQYFGPGTRLLVL.

The CDR3 region is CASSFGALAMDTQYF. CDR3 nucleotide sequence: TGCGCCAGCAGCTTCGGCGCGCTAGCTATGGATACGCAGTATTTT. This chain joins TRBV5-1 and TRBJ2-3; TRBD2 is a possible D gene (5 bases). The CDR3 loop spans 15 amino acids. Looked up from germline, CDR1 is SGHRS and CDR2 is YFSETQ. V was pared by 2 bases and J by 6 bases, with 16 bases between.

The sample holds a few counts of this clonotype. The CDR3: CASSYGWEELYNEQFF. The CDR3, as DNA: TGTGCCAGCAGTTACGGTTGGGAGGAACTCTACAATGAGCAGTTCTTC. The gene calls are TRBV6-2 or TRBV6-3 and TRBJ2-1; TRBD2 might be the D (6 bases). V was clipped by 2 bases and J by 3 bases, with 14 bases between them. Germline assignment: CDR1 MNHEY and CDR2 SVGEGT. CDR3 length equals 16 residues.

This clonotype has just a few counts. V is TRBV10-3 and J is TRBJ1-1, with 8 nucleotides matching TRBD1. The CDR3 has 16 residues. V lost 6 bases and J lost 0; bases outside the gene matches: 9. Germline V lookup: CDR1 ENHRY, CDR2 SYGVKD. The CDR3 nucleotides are TGTGCCATCAGCAGCCGGGACAGGAAGATGAACACTGAAGCTTTCTTT. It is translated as CAISSRDRKMNTEAFF.

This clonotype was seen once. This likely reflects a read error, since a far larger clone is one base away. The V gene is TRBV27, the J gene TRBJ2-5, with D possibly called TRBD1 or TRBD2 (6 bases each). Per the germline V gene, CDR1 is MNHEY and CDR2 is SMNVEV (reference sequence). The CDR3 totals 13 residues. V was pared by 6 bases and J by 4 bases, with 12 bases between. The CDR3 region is CASSRGLRETQYF. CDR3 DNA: TGTGCCAGCAGCAGGGGACTCCGAGAGACCCAGTACTTC.

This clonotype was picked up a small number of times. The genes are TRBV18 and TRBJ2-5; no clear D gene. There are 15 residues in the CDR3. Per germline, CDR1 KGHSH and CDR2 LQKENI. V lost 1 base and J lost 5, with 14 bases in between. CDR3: CASSPRETVAETQYF. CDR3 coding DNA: TGTGCCAGCTCACCACGGGAAACAGTGGCCGAGACCCAGTACTTC.

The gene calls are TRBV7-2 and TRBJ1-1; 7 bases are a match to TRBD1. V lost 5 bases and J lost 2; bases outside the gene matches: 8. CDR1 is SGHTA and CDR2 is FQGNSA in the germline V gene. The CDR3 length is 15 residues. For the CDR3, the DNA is TGTGCCAGCAGCCGATACGACAGGGCAAACACTGAAGCTTTCTTT. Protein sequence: CASSRYDRANTEAFF.

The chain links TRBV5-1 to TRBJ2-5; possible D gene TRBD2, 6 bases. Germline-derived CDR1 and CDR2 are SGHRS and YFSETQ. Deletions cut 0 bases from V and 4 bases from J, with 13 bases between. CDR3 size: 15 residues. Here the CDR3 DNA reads TGCGCCAGCAGCTTGGGGGACTCCGAGGGAGAGACCCAGTACTTC. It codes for CASSLGDSEGETQYF.

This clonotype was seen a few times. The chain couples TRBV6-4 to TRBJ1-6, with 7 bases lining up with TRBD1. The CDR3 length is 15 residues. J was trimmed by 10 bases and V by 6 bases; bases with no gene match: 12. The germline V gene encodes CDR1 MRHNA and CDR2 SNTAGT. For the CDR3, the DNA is TGTGCCAGCAGCCACACAGGGGAAATTGGCTCACCCCTCCACTTT. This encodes CASSHTGEIGSPLHF.

The CDR3 here is CASSRQGGSEYEQYF. CDR3 in DNA: TGTGCCAGCAGCCGACAGGGCGGGAGTGAATACGAGCAGTACTTC. The chain combines TRBV3-1 with TRBJ2-7, with D possibly called TRBD1 or TRBD2 (7 bases each). Looked up from germline, CDR1 is LGHDT and CDR2 is YNNKEL (reference sequence). The CDR3 sequence is 15 residues long. Trimming cost V 4 bases and J 4 bases, with 17 bases left between them.

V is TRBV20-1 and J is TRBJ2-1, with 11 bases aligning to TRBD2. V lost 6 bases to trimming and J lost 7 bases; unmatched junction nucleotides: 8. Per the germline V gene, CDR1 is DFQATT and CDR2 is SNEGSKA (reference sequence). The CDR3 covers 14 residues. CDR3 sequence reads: CSAKLAGVRNEQFF. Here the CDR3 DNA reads TGCAGTGCCAAACTAGCGGGAGTGAGGAATGAGCAGTTCTTC.

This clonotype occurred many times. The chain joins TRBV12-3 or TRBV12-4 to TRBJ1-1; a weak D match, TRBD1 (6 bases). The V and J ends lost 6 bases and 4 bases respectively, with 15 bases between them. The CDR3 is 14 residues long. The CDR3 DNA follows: TGTGCCAGCAGCCTACAGGGCGGGACCACTGAAGCTTTCTTT. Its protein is CASSLQGGTTEAFF.

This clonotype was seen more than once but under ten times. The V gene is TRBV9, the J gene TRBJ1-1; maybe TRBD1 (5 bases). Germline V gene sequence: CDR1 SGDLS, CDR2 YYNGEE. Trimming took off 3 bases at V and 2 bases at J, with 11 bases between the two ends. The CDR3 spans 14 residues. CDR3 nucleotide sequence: TGTGCCAGCAGCGCAACAGGACCTAACACTGAAGCTTTCTTT. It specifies CASSATGPNTEAFF.

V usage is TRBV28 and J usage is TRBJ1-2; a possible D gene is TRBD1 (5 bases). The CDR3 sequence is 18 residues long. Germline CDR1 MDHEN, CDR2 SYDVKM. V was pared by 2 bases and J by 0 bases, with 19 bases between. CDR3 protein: CASSLVLSGGTSNYGYTF. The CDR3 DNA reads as TGTGCCAGCAGTTTAGTTTTGTCCGGCGGGACTTCTAACTATGGCTACACCTTC.

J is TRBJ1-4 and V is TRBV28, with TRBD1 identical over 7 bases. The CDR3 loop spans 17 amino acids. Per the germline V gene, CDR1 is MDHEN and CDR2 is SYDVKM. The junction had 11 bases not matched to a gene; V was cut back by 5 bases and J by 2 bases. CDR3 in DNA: TGTGCCAGCAGTACCAACACTAGACAGGGCACTAATGAAAAACTGTTTTTT. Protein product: CASSTNTRQGTNEKLFF.